The T cell receptor (beta chain) under discussion was sequenced for a study of vaccination and CD4 T cells after COVID-19. For the study at large: Four females and six males made up the convalescents, with two Hispanic. Convalescent patients gave post-COVID blood a median about 100 days post-diagnosis, range 35 to 161. Among convalescent patients, three were sampled at day 14 and at days 161 to 241 post-vaccination.

TCRdb processed the PCR reads anew with MiXCR; each CDR3 protein has one entry. The repertoire has about 36,000 distinct CDR3 sequences, approximately 40% of them found once; the top ten carry 5.8%. The V gene's germline CDR1 is LGHNA and CDR2 YNFKEQ. This CDR3 contains 13 residues. With 3 bases removed from V and 7 bases from J, the gap between germline ends came to 13 bases. Sample time point: late sampling 161 to 241 days after vaccination in three convalescent patients. About this clonotype itself: Antigen specificity is unknown.

Overall study results and limits: The median count of SARS-CoV-2-reactive clonotypes rose from approximately 21 to 40, not significantly.

The starting material was CD4+ T cells from blood, obtained about 7 months after SARS-CoV-2 vaccination. This chain connects TRBV4-2 to TRBJ2-7, with D possibly matching TRBD1 (6 bases). This receptor was obtained from a human donor who had recovered from COVID-19. CDR3 bases: TGTGCCAGCAGCCACCCAGGGGTGGGGGAGCAGTACTTC. It specifies CASSHPGVGEQYF.